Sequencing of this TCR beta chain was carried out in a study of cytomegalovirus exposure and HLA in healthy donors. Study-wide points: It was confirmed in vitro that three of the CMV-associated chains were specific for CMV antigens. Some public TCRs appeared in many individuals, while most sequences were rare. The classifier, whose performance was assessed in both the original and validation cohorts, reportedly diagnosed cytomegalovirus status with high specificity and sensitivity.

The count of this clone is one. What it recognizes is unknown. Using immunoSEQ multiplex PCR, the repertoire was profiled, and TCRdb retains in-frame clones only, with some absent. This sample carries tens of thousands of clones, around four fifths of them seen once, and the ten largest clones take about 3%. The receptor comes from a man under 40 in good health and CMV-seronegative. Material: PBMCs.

The CDR3 bases are TGCGCCAGCAGCCAAGATGGGGCACTTGGCTACGAGCAGTACGTC. Protein product: CASSQDGALGYEQYV. This sequence joins TRBV4-1 and TRBJ2-7, with D perhaps TRBD1 (5 bases). Trimming left V 0 bases short and J 3 bases short, with 12 bases between. This CDR3 is built from 15 residues. Per the germline V gene, CDR1 is MGHRA and CDR2 is YSYEKL.